The rows below give T cell receptor beta chains drawn from one sample of a study of blood T cell repertoires in COVID-19. Assay used: immunoSEQ multiplex PCR; TCRdb lists only in-frame clones, some missing. The table lists 150,000 to 200,000 clones, more than 70% of them singletons. Sequenced: peripheral blood. Source of these receptors: a woman aged 80 or older with active or convalescent COVID-19. The CDR3 runs from the conserved cysteine through the conserved F or W. Fields, in order: D gene, V gene, clone size, J gene, CDR3 DNA, CDR3 protein. The D gene is left open where the match is weak. Size tells how often a clone was seen (once, few, many) or the class of an expanded clone, and some rows leave it out.

TRBD1	TRBV4-1	.	TRBJ1-1	TGCGCCAGCAGCCAGCCGGGACAGGCGAACACTGAAGCTTTCTTT	CASSQPGQANTEAFF
.	TRBV2	.	TRBJ1-2	TGTGCCAGCAGTGTGGCCGAGGGCTATGGCTACACCTTC	CASSVAEGYGYTF
TRBD2	TRBV2	once	TRBJ2-5	TGTGCCAGCAGTGAACCCTTCCTTAGCGGGGGGACGAACTTC	CASSEPFLSGGTNF
TRBD1	TRBV29-1	.	TRBJ1-2	TGCAGCGTCGTCGGGACAGGGGAAGGCTACACCTTC	CSVVGTGEGYTF
TRBD2	TRBV2	.	TRBJ2-5	TGTGCCAGCAGAAGGACTAGCGGGGGGGGAAGGCAAGAGACCCAGTACTTC	CASRRTSGGGRQETQYF
TRBD1	TRBV28	.	TRBJ1-6	TGTGCCAGCAGTACAGGGGGCTATAATTCACCCCTCCACTTT	CASSTGGYNSPLHF
TRBD1	TRBV5-1	.	TRBJ1-3	TGCGCCAGCAGCTTGGGGGCAGGGGGCACTGGAAACACCATATATTTT	CASSLGAGGTGNTIYF
TRBD1	TRBV27	.	TRBJ2-7	TGTGCCAGCAGCAATTCCGGGACAGGGTACGAGCAGTACTTC	CASSNSGTGYEQYF
TRBD1	TRBV14	few	TRBJ2-3	TGTGCCAGCAGCCAACAGGGGGCTACGCAGTATTTT	CASSQQGATQYF
.	TRBV19	.	TRBJ1-5	TGTGCCAGTAGTATCCGGGGTAGGCAGGGCAATCAGCCCCAGCATTTT	CASSIRGRQGNQPQHF
.	TRBV2	.	TRBJ2-2	TGTGCCAGCATGGGGGCAGGGGGGAGCACCGGGGAGCTGTTTTTT	CASMGAGGSTGELFF
.	TRBV28	.	TRBJ2-6	TGTGCCAGCAGTTTATGGGCGGGGGCTCCCTCTGGGGCCAACGTCCTGACTTTC	CASSLWAGAPSGANVLTF
.	TRBV4-3	.	TRBJ1-3	TGCGCCAGCAGCCAAGATTATCAGGCAGGGCAAGGAAACACCATATATTTT	CASSQDYQAGQGNTIYF
.	TRBV28	once	TRBJ2-5	TGTGCCAGCACCCTAATGAATTCAGGGCTGGAGACCCAGTACTTC	CASTLMNSGLETQYF
TRBD1	TRBV6-6	once	TRBJ2-7	TGTGCCAGCAGCCTACGGGACAGGTCCGCCGAGCAGTACTTC	CASSLRDRSAEQYF
.	TRBV6-5	.	TRBJ1-3	TGTGCCACCGTCCGGGACAAGGCTGGAAACACCATATATTTT	CATVRDKAGNTIYF
TRBD2	TRBV28	.	TRBJ2-7	TGTGCCAGCCGGAGTAGCGGGGGGCCTGGGCCCTACGAGCAGTACTTC	CASRSSGGPGPYEQYF
.	TRBV28	few	TRBJ1-1	TGTGCCAGCCGGATAGGGGGTGGCCTGGTTTACACTGAAGCTTTCTTT	CASRIGGGLVYTEAFF
.	TRBV29-1	.	TRBJ1-5	TGCAGCGTTGCTCTGGACAGAAATCAGCCCCAGCATTTT	CSVALDRNQPQHF
TRBD2	TRBV4-2	.	TRBJ2-2	TGTGCCAGCAGCCAAGGACTAGCGGGGGGACCGAACACCGGGGAGCTGTTTTTT	CASSQGLAGGPNTGELFF
.	TRBV4-1	.	TRBJ2-1	TGCGCCAGCAGCCAACGGTTTAATGAGCAGTTCTTC	CASSQRFNEQFF
.	TRBV9	few	TRBJ1-4	TGTGCCAGCAGCGTAGGAGGACAGAGGGGGGAAAAACTGTTTTTT	CASSVGGQRGEKLFF
TRBD1	TRBV28	.	TRBJ2-5	TGTGCCAGCAGTACTCCGACAGGGGCCGGGGAGACCCAGTACTTC	CASSTPTGAGETQYF
TRBD1	TRBV6-5	.	TRBJ1-6	TGTGCCAGCAAACAACAGGGGGCGACTTCACCCCTCCACTTT	CASKQQGATSPLHF
TRBD2	TRBV18	few	TRBJ2-3	TGTGCCAGCTCACCGGGGGGGAAGATGCGGTCAGATACGCAGTATTTT	CASSPGGKMRSDTQYF
.	TRBV7-2	.	TRBJ1-4	TGTGCCAGCAGCTTAGGAGGAAATAATGAAAAACTGTTTTTT	CASSLGGNNEKLFF
TRBD1	TRBV28	few	TRBJ1-1	TGTGCCAGCAGTCGCTCTAGTACCGGGACAGGGCAAGCTTTCTTT	CASSRSSTGTGQAFF
.	TRBV19	.	TRBJ1-2	TGTGCCAATAGTATAACAAAAGCAGGCGGCTACACCTTC	CANSITKAGGYTF